These 11 T cell receptor beta chains were sequenced from one sample in a study of cytomegalovirus exposure and HLA in healthy donors. Use of 60 Vbeta and 13 Jbeta primers characterized the PCR. Some clones are missing from TCRdb's copy, which holds only in-frame ones; the method was immunoSEQ multiplex PCR. The sample includes approximately 150,000 clones, roughly 70% of them seen just once. Material: PBMCs. The origin of the receptors is a woman aged 18-29 years in good health and CMV-seropositive.

The chain uses TRBV19 and TRBJ2-5; TRBD2 matches at 10 bases. Germline-derived CDR1 and CDR2 are LNHDA and SQIVND (reference sequence). Trimming removed 4 bases from V and 0 bases from J; junction bases left unmatched: 8. CDR3 length: 17 amino acids. As DNA, the CDR3 is TGTGCCAGTAGTACCATGATTAGCGGGGGGTACCAAGAGACCCAGTACTTC. Translated, it gives CASSTMISGGYQETQYF.

The CDR3 spells CASSSPDVSTGELFF. In DNA form, the CDR3 reads TGTGCCAGCAGTTCCCCCGATGTTAGCACCGGGGAGCTGTTTTTT. This sequence joins TRBV27 and TRBJ2-2; D is undetermined. V was trimmed by 4 bases and J by 4 bases, leaving 13 bases between them. Germline V CDR1 and CDR2: MNHEY, SMNVEV (reference sequence). The CDR3 is 15 residues long.

The J gene is TRBJ2-7, the V gene TRBV2; a possible D gene is TRBD1 (6 bases). From germline, CDR1 is SNHLY and CDR2 FYNNEI. Trimming stripped 2 bases from V and 7 bases from J, with 12 bases between. The CDR3 has 13 residues. CDR3 sequence (DNA): TGTGCCAGCAGTGAATGGACAGCCACTGAGCAGTACTTC. Its protein is CASSEWTATEQYF.

The chain employs TRBV19 and TRBJ2-7; possible D gene TRBD2, 5 bases. Germline values: CDR1 LNHDA, CDR2 SQIVND (reference sequence). This CDR3 spans 15 amino acids. Trimming stripped 4 bases from V and 5 bases from J, with 18 bases between. DNA for the CDR3: TGTGCCAGTAGTACCCCCCGGGGTAGTAGACACGAGCAGTACTTC. Protein sequence: CASSTPRGSRHEQYF.

CDR3 sequence: CSAIIMAAGGYTF. Written as DNA, the CDR3 is TGCAGCGCGATAATCATGGCAGCAGGAGGCTACACCTTC. The chain recombines TRBV29-1 with TRBJ1-2; no firm D call. V was trimmed by 7 bases and J by 8 bases, leaving 20 bases between them. The CDR3 sequence is 13 residues long. In germline, CDR1 is SQVTM, CDR2 ANQGSEA.

For this clone: Other DNA sequences in the sample encode the same CDR3. This sequence joins TRBV6-6 and TRBJ1-2; TRBD1 might be the D (5 bases). Germline loops: CDR1 MNHNY, CDR2 SVGAGI (reference sequence). V was clipped by 2 bases and J by 8 bases, with 9 bases between them. The CDR3 length is 12 residues. CDR3 sequence (DNA): TGTGCCAGCAGTTACACGGGGGACGGCTACACCTTC. Its protein is CASSYTGDGYTF.

The V gene is TRBV5-1, the J gene TRBJ1-4; D is possibly TRBD1 (6 bases). Trimming cost V 3 bases and J 8 bases, with 17 bases left between them. Germline CDR1 and CDR2: SGHRS and YFSETQ. CDR3 size: 15 residues. CDR3 nucleotides: TGCGCCAGCAGCTATGGCGGGGAGGGGGACGAAAAACTGTTTTTT. Protein product: CASSYGGEGDEKLFF.

The chain is built from TRBV5-6 and TRBJ1-2, with unresolved D. V was clipped by 0 bases and J by 8 bases, with 11 bases between them. The CDR3 is 13 amino acids. Germline V gene data show CDR1 as SGHDT and CDR2 as YYEEEE. This chain's CDR3 is CASSLGLSGGYTF. CDR3 DNA: TGTGCCAGCAGCTTGGGTCTCTCGGGGGGCTACACCTTC.

J is TRBJ2-3 and V is TRBV7-2; 8 bases match TRBD1. V lost 5 bases, J lost 3 bases, and 10 bases stayed unmatched. Germline values: CDR1 SGHTA, CDR2 FQGNSA. This CDR3 has 16 amino acids. The CDR3 region is CASSLGTGLGTDTQYF. DNA of the CDR3: TGTGCCAGCAGCCTTGGGACAGGCCTAGGGACAGATACGCAGTATTTT.

Written as DNA, the CDR3 is TGTGCCAGCAGTCCTATCCAGGGGGTCGGACTGCTGCAGTTCTTC. The encoded protein is CASSPIQGVGLLQFF. This chain uses TRBV27 with TRBJ2-1, with 7 bases matching TRBD1. Germline V gene data show CDR1 as MNHEY and CDR2 as SMNVEV (reference sequence). J gave up 12 bases and V 5 bases, and 16 bases lay outside the gene matches. The CDR3 is made up of 15 amino acids.

V and J are TRBV29-1 and TRBJ1-5; maybe TRBD1 (5 bases). The V end was cut by 4 bases, the J end by 0 bases, with 10 bases between. The CDR3 contains 14 residues. Looked up from germline, CDR1 is SQVTM and CDR2 is ANQGSEA. The DNA for the CDR3 is TGCAGCGTTGCCGGGGGGTATAGCAATCAGCCCCAGCATTTT. Translated, it gives CSVAGGYSNQPQHF.